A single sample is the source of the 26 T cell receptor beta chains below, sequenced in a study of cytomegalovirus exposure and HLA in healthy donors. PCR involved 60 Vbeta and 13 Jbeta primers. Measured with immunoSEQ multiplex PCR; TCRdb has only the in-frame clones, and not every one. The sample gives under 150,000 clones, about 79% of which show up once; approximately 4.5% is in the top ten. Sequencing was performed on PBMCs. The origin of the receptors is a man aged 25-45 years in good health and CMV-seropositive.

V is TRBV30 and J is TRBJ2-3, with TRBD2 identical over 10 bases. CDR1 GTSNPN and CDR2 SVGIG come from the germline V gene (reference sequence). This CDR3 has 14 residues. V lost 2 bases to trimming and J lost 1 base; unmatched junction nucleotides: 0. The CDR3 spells CAWSSGRGTDTQYF. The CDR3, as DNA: TGTGCCTGGAGTAGCGGGAGGGGCACAGATACGCAGTATTTT.

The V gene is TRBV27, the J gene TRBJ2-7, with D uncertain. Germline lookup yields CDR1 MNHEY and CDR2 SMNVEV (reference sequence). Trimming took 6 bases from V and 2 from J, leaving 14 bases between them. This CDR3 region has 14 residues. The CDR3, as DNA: TGTGCCAGCAGCCCACTCTATTCCCCCTACGAGCAGTACTTC. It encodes CASSPLYSPYEQYF.

As DNA, the CDR3 is TGCAGCGTTGGAGGGTGGGGCACTGAAGCTTTCTTT. This codes for CSVGGWGTEAFF. V gene TRBV29-1 combines with J gene TRBJ1-1; the D is unclear. Germline V CDR1 and CDR2: SQVTM, ANQGSEA. V was pared by 4 bases and J by 4 bases, with 10 bases between. The CDR3 consists of 12 residues.

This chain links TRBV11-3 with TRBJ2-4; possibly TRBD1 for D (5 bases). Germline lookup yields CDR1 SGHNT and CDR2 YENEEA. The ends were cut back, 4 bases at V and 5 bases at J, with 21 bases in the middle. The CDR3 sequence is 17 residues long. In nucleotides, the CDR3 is TGTGCCAGCAGCTCACCCAAGACATGGGGCAGCCAAAACATTCAGTACTTC. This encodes CASSSPKTWGSQNIQYF.

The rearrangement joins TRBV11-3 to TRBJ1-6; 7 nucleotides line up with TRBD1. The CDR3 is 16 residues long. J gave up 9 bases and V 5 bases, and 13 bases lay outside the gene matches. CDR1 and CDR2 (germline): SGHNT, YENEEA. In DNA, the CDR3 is TGTGCCAGCAGCAAAATACAGGGCAGGGGGGCTTCACCCCTCCACTTT. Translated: CASSKIQGRGASPLHF. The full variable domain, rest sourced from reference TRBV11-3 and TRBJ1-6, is EAGVVQSPRYKIIEKKQPVAFWCNPISGHNTLYWYLQNLGQGPELLIRYENEEAVDDSQLPKDRFSAERLKGVDSTLKIQPAELGDSAVYLCASSKIQGRGASPLHFGNGTRLTVT.

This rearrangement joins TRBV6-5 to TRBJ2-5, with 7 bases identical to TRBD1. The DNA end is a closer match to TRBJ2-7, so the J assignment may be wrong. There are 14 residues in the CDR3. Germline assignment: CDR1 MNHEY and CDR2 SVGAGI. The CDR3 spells CASRRDSSSYEQYF. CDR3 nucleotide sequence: TGTGCCAGCAGGAGGGACAGTTCGTCTTACGAGCAGTACTTC.

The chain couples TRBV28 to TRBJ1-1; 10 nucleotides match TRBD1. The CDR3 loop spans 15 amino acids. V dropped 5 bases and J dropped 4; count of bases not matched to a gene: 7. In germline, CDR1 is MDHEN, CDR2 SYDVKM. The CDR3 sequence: CASSAPTGGFTEAFF. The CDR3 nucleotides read TGTGCCAGCAGTGCCCCGACAGGGGGCTTCACTGAAGCTTTCTTT.

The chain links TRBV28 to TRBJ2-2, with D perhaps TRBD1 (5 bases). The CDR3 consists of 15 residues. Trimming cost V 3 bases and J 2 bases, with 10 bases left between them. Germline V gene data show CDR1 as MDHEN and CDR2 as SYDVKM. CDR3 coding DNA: TGTGCCAGCAGTTTTCCGCAGGGTAACACCGGGGAGCTGTTTTTT. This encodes CASSFPQGNTGELFF.

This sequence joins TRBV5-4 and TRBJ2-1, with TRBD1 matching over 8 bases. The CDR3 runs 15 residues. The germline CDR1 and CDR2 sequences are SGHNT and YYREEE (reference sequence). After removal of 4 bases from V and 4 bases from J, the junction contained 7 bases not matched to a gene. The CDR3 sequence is CASSRDRQTYNEQFF. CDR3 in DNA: TGTGCCAGCAGCCGGGACAGGCAGACATACAATGAGCAGTTCTTC.

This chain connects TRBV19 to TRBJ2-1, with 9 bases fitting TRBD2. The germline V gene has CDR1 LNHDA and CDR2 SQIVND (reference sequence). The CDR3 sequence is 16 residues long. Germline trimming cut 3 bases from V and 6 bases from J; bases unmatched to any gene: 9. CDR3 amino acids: CASSIRGLAIGNEQFF. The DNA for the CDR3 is TGTGCCAGTAGTATTCGAGGACTAGCGATCGGCAATGAGCAGTTCTTC.

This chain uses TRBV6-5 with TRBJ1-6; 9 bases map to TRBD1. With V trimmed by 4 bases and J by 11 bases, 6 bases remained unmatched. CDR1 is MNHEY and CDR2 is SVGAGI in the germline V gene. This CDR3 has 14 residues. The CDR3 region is CASSWDREGPPLHF. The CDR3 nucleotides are TGTGCCAGCAGTTGGGACAGGGAAGGCCCACCCCTCCACTTT.

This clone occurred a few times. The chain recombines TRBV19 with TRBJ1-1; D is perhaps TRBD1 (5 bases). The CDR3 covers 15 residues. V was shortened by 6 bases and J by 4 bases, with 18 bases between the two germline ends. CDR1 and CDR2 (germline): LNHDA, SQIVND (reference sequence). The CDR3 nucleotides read TGTGCCAGTAGAATGGCAGGAGGGGTGATCACTGAAGCTTTCTTT. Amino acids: CASRMAGGVITEAFF.

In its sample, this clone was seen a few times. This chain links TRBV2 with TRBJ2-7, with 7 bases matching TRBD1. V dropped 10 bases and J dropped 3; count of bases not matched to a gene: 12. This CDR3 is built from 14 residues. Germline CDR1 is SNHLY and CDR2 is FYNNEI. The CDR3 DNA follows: TGTGCCATCTGGGACAGAGAGAAAAACTACGAGCAGTACTTC. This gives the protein CAIWDREKNYEQYF. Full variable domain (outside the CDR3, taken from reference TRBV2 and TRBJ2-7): EPEVTQTPSHQVTQMGQEVILRCVPISNHLYFYWYRQILGQKVEFLVSFYNNEISEKSEIFDDQFSVERPDGSNFTLKIRSTKLEDSAMYFCAIWDREKNYEQYFGPGTRLTVT.

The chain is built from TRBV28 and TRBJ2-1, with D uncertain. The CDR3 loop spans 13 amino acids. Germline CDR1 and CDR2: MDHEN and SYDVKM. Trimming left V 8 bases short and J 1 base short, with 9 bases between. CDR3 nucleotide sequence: TGTGCCAGCGCCCTCAGTTCCTACAATGAGCAGTTCTTC. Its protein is CASALSSYNEQFF.

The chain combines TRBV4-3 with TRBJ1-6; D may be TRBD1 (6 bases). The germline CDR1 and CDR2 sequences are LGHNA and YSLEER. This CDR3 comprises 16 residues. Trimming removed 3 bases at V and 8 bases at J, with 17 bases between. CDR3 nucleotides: TGCGCCAGCAGCCAGGATCGGGACACCTTTTATTCACCCCTCCACTTT. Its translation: CASSQDRDTFYSPLHF.

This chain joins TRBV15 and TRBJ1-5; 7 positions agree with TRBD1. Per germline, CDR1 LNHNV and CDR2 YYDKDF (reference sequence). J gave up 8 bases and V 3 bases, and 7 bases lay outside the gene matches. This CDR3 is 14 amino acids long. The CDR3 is CATSREHRGEPQHF. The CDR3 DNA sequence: TGTGCCACCAGCAGGGAACACAGGGGTGAGCCCCAGCATTTT.

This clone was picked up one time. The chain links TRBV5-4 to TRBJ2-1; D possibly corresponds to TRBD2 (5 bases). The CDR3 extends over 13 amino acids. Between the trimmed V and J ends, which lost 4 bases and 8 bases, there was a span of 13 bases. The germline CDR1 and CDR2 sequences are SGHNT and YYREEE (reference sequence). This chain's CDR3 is CASSLGLTYEQFF. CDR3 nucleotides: TGTGCCAGCAGCCTTGGACTTACGTATGAGCAGTTCTTC.

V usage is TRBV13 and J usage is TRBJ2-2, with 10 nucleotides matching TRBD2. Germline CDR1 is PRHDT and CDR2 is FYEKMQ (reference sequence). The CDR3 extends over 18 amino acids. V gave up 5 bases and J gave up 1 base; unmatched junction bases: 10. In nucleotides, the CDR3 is TGTGCCAGCAGCGGCACCGGGACTAGCGACGAGAACACCGGGGAGCTGTTTTTT. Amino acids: CASSGTGTSDENTGELFF.

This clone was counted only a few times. For the CDR3, the DNA is TGCGCCAGCAGCTTTCGGATAGCGGGGTCCACCGGGGAGCTGTTTTTT. Translation gives CASSFRIAGSTGELFF. The chain recombines TRBV5-1 with TRBJ2-2; TRBD2 matches at 8 bases. V shed 2 bases, J shed 4 bases, and the junction held 7 bases outside the gene matches. Germline V gives CDR1 SGHRS, CDR2 YFSETQ. The CDR3 is 16 residues long.

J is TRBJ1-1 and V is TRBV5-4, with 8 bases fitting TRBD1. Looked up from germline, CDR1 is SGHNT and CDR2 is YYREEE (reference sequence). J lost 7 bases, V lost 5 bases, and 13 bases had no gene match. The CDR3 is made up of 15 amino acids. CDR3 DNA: TGTGCCAGCAGTCACTCAGGGGGCGCGATCGGTGAAGCTTTCTTT. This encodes CASSHSGGAIGEAFF. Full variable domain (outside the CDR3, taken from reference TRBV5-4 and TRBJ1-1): ETGVTQSPTHLIKTRGQQVTLRCSSQSGHNTVSWYQQALGQGPQFIFQYYREEENGRGNFPPRFSGLQFPNYSSELNVNALELDDSALYLCASSHSGGAIGEAFFGQGTRLTVV.

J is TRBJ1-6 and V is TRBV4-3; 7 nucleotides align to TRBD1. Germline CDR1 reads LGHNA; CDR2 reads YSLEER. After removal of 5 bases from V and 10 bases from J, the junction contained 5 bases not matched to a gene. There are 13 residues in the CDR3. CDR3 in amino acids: CASSGTARSPLHF. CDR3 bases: TGCGCCAGCAGCGGGACAGCTAGGTCACCCCTCCACTTT.

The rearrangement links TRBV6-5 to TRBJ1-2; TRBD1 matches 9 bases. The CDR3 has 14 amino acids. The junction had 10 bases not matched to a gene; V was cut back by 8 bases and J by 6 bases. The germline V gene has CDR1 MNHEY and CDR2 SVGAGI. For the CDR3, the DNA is TGTGCCAGCGGTTCGATACAGGGGGCCCATGGCTACACCTTC. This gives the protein CASGSIQGAHGYTF.

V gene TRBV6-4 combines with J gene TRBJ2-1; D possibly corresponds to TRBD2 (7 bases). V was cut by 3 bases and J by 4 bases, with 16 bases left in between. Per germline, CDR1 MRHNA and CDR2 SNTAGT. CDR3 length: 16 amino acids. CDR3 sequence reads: CASSEPAGAPYNEQFF. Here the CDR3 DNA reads TGTGCCAGCAGTGAACCTGCGGGGGCACCTTACAATGAGCAGTTCTTC.

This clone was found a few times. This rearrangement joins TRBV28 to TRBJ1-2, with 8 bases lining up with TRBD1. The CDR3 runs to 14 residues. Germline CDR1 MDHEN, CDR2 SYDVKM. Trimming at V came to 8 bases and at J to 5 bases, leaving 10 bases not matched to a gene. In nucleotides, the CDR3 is TGTGCCAGCTGTTCAGGGGGCGCTTATTATGGCTACACCTTC. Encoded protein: CASCSGGAYYGYTF.

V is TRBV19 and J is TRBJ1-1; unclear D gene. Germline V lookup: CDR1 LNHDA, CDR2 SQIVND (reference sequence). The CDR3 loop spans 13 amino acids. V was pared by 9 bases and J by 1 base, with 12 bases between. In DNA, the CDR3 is TGTGCCAGCTACGAGGGCGGGAACACTGAAGCTTTCTTT. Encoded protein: CASYEGGNTEAFF.

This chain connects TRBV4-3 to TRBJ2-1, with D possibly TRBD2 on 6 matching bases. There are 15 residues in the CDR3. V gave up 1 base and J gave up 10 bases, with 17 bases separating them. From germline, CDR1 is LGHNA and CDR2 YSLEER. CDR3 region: CASSQVNQEGQEQFF. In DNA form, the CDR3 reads TGCGCCAGCAGCCAAGTCAACCAGGAGGGCCAGGAGCAGTTCTTC.